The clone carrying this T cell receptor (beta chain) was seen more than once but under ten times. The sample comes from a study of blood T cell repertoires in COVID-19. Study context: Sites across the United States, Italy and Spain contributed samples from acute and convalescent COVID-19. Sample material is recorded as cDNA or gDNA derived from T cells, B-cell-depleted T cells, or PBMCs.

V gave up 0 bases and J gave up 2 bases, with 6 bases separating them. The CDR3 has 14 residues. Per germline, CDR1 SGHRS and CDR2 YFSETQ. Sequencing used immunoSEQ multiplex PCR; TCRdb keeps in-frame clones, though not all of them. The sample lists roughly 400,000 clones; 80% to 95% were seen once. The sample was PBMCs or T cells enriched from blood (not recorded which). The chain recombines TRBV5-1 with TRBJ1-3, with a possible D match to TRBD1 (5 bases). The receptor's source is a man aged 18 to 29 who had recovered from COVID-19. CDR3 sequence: CASSLEQAGNTIYF. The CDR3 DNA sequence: TGCGCCAGCAGCTTGGAACAGGCTGGAAACACCATATATTTT.